This T cell receptor beta chain emerged from a study of blood T cell repertoires in COVID-19. As handled by the study authors: Reference gene primers were amplified, and this amplification served to estimate nucleated cell counts. Profiling relied on immunoSEQ multiplex PCR, and the TCRdb table lists in-frame clones only, not all of them. V and J calls and clone size are given by that table; D and trimming were obtained from the DNA. In the table there are 200,000 to 300,000 clones, 86% of which are singletons. Individuals drawn from under 30 US areas were roughly 18 to 95 years old. This CDR3 is built from 15 residues. Trimming at V came to 5 bases and at J to 2 bases, leaving 4 bases not matched to a gene. Germline values: CDR1 SGHAT, CDR2 FQNNGV.

This chain joins TRBV11-2 and TRBJ2-3; TRBD2 aligns across 10 bases. Sequenced: PBMCs or T cells enriched from blood (not recorded which). The receptor comes from a young woman who had recovered from COVID-19. The CDR3 DNA is TGTGCCAGCAGCCAGCGGGGGGGGGACACAGATACGCAGTATTTT. Protein sequence: CASSQRGGDTDTQYF.